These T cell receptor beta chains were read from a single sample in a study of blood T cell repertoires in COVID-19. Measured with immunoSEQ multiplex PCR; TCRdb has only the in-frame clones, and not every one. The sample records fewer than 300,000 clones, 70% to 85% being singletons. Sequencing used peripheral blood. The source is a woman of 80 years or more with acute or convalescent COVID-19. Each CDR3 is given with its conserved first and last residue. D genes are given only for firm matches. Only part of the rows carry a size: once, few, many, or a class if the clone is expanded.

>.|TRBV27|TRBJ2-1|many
TGTGCCAGCAGTTTGGGCGGGAAGTCCTACAATGAGCAGTTCTTC
CASSLGGKSYNEQFF
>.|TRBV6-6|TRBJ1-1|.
TGTGCCAGCACTTCGGGGTTGAACACTGAAGCTTTCTTT
CASTSGLNTEAFF
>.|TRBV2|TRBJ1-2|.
TGTGCCAGCAGTGAAAGGAGAGGGTCAAGCTATGGCTACACCTTC
CASSERRGSSYGYTF
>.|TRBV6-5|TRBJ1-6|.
TGTGCCAGCAGCCTGGAGGGCATTTCCTCACCCCTCCACTTT
CASSLEGISSPLHF
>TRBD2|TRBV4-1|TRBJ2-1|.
TGCGCCAGCAGCCAAGATTCCGCTAGCGGGGCCTACAATGAGCAGTTCTTC
CASSQDSASGAYNEQFF
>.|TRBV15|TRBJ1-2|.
TGTGCCACCAGCAGAGATGGAACAGGGCTATCGAACTATGGCTACACCTTC
CATSRDGTGLSNYGYTF
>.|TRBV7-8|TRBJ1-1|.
TGTGCCAGCAGCTTAAGTGACAAGACTGAAGCTTTCTTT
CASSLSDKTEAFF
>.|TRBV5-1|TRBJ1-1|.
TGCGCCAGCAGCTTCGGGAGGGGCTGGGAAAATACTGAAGCTTTCTTT
CASSFGRGWENTEAFF
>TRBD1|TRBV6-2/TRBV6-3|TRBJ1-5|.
TGTGCCAGCAGTTACCCCACGGACAGGGGGGGAGTTTATAGCAATCAGCCCCAGCATTTT
CASSYPTDRGGVYSNQPQHF
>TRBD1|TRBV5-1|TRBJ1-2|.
TGCGCCAGCAGCTTCACAGGGGACTATGGCTACACCTTC
CASSFTGDYGYTF
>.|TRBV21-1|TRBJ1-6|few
TGTGCCAGCAGCAGTGGGCAGGGCTATAATTCACCCCTCCACTTT
CASSSGQGYNSPLHF
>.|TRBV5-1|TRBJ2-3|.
TGCGCCAGCAGCTCCCAGGGTCCCAGCACAGATACGCAGTATTTT
CASSSQGPSTDTQYF
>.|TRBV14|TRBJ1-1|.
TGTGCCAGCAGGTCGGGAGCGAACACTGAAGCTTTCTTT
CASRSGANTEAFF
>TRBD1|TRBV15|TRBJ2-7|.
TGTGCCACCAGCAGGCCCGGGACAGGCTACGAGCAGTACTTC
CATSRPGTGYEQYF
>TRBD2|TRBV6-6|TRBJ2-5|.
TGTGCCAGCAGGCGACTAGCGGGGGGCGGGGCGGAGACCCAGTACTTC
CASRRLAGGGAETQYF